This TCR beta chain emerged from a study of T-cell memory formation after mild COVID-19. TCRdb passed the 5' RACE reads through MiXCR, listing each CDR3 protein once. The sample contains under 150,000 distinct CDR3 sequences, about a sixth of which appear only once. This clonotype showed up many times. V was clipped by 5 bases and J by 8 bases; unmatched bases: 6. Germline values: CDR1 DFQATT, CDR2 SNEGSKA (reference sequence). This CDR3 contains 12 residues. Sequencing was done on a sample of PBMCs or a T cell subset sorted from them (not recorded which). The TCR originated in an adult woman who had mild COVID-19 (a few samples of this study predate the infection). Cell type and time point are not known. V gene TRBV20-1 combines with J gene TRBJ1-2; TRBD1 aligns across 9 bases. CDR3: CSASQGARGYTF. CDR3 DNA sequence: TGCAGTGCTTCACAGGGGGCGCGGGGCTACACCTTC.